The 26 T cell receptor beta chains below were found in one sample sequenced in a study of cytomegalovirus exposure and HLA in healthy donors. The PCR had 60 Vbeta and 13 Jbeta primers. Produced via immunoSEQ multiplex PCR; TCRdb's table is partial and in-frame only. The sample includes about 190,000 clones, roughly 80% of them seen just once. Material for sequencing was PBMCs. These receptors were taken from a man aged 40-49 years in good health and CMV-seropositive.

The chain couples TRBV11-1 to TRBJ2-7, with D possibly TRBD2 on 6 matching bases. V was clipped by 1 base and J by 2 bases, with 12 bases between them. This CDR3 is built from 15 residues. Per the germline V gene, CDR1 is SGHAT and CDR2 is FQDESV (reference sequence). The DNA for the CDR3 is TGTGCCAGCAGCTTAGAGGCGGGGCCAACCTACGAGCAGTACTTC. This translates into CASSLEAGPTYEQYF.

V is TRBV5-8 and J is TRBJ1-2, with TRBD1 matching over 11 bases. Germline lookup yields CDR1 SGHTS and CDR2 YDEGEE. With 4 bases clipped from V and 9 bases from J, the junction kept 5 bases outside the gene matches. The CDR3 has 13 amino acids. In DNA, the CDR3 is TGTGCCAGCAGCCCGGACAGGGGGCTAAGCTACACCTTC. Encoded protein: CASSPDRGLSYTF.

Only a few counts were recorded for this clone. The CDR3 DNA reads as TGTGCCAGTAGTATTGCGGGGTCCTCGGATGGCTACACCTTC. Amino acids: CASSIAGSSDGYTF. The chain has TRBV19 and TRBJ1-2; D call uncertain. V lost 3 bases, J lost 6 bases, and 14 bases lay in between. CDR3 length equals 14 residues. CDR1 is LNHDA, CDR2 SQIVND, per germline (reference sequence).

This clone was recorded once. The genes are TRBV7-9 and TRBJ2-3, with D tentatively TRBD1 (6 bases). Trimming left V 3 bases short and J 0 bases short, with 10 bases between. The CDR3 length is 15 residues. Germline V gives CDR1 SEHNR, CDR2 FQNEAQ (reference sequence). CDR3 in amino acids: CASSLPGVSTDTQYF. CDR3 coding DNA: TGTGCCAGCAGCTTGCCAGGGGTGAGCACAGATACGCAGTATTTT.

The V call is TRBV6-5, the J call TRBJ1-6; D remains ambiguous. With 6 bases removed from V and 7 bases from J, the gap between germline ends came to 13 bases. CDR1 MNHEY and CDR2 SVGAGI come from the germline V gene. The CDR3 totals 14 residues. The CDR3 region has the DNA TGTGCCAGCAGCTCATCCGGCGGCAATTCACCCCTCCACTTT. It specifies CASSSSGGNSPLHF.

This clone was seen a few times. The chain joins TRBV9 to TRBJ1-2; possible D gene TRBD1, 6 bases. Trimming removed 0 bases at V and 2 bases at J, with 8 bases between. This CDR3 region has 14 residues. Germline V gene sequence: CDR1 SGDLS, CDR2 YYNGEE. CDR3 protein: CASSVDQGNYGYTF. The DNA for the CDR3 is TGTGCCAGCAGCGTAGATCAGGGGAACTATGGCTACACCTTC.

V usage is TRBV9 and J usage is TRBJ2-1; perhaps TRBD2 as D (6 bases). The germline gives CDR1 SGDLS, CDR2 YYNGEE. This CDR3 comprises 13 residues. V lost 3 bases and J 10 bases, leaving 14 bases between the germline ends. The CDR3 DNA sequence: TGTGCCAGCAGCGGCCCGAGGGCGGGGGAGCAGTTCTTC. Translating it yields CASSGPRAGEQFF.

Only a few counts were recorded for this clone. The chain uses TRBV7-2 and TRBJ1-2; 9 bases are shared with TRBD1. V lost 5 bases, J lost 8 bases, and 9 bases stayed unmatched. CDR1 and CDR2 from the germline V gene are SGHTA and FQGNSA. This CDR3 is 14 amino acids long. The CDR3 here is CASSIRQGERGYTF. In DNA, the CDR3 is TGTGCCAGCAGCATCAGACAGGGGGAGAGGGGCTACACCTTC.

This clone was recorded a few times. The chain employs TRBV19 and TRBJ2-2, with 7 bases identical to TRBD2. Germline V gives CDR1 LNHDA, CDR2 SQIVND (reference sequence). The CDR3 is 13 residues long. V shed 9 bases, J shed 5 bases, and the junction held 6 bases outside the gene matches. In nucleotides, the CDR3 is TGTGCCAGCGTCCTAGCGGTTACCGGGGAGCTGTTTTTT. The encoded protein is CASVLAVTGELFF.

Details on this clone: Its ends do not fully match the called genes, so a read error is possible. V usage is TRBV2 and J usage is TRBJ1-1; D gene ambiguous. The CDR3 is made up of 14 amino acids. Per the germline V gene, CDR1 is SNHLY and CDR2 is FYNNEI. The DNA of the CDR3 is TGTGCCAGCAGTGTGCGGGGAAGTCGTACTGAAGCTTCCTTT. It is translated as CASSVRGSRTEASF.

The chain links TRBV5-1 to TRBJ2-5, with D possibly matching TRBD2 (6 bases). With 3 bases removed from V and 5 bases from J, the gap between germline ends came to 11 bases. The CDR3 has 13 amino acids. The germline gives CDR1 SGHRS, CDR2 YFSETQ. This CDR3 reads CASSSGEWETQYF. CDR3 DNA sequence: TGCGCCAGCAGCTCGGGAGAGTGGGAGACCCAGTACTTC. Using reference TRBV5-1 and TRBJ2-5 for the parts outside the CDR3, the full variable domain is KAGVTQTPRYLIKTRGQQVTLSCSPISGHRSVSWYQQTPGQGLQFLFEYFSETQRNKGNFPGRFSGRQFSNSRSEMNVSTLELGDSALYLCASSSGEWETQYFGPGTRLLVL.

This rearrangement joins TRBV9 to TRBJ2-1, with 8 nucleotides matching TRBD1. The V gene end was trimmed by 3 bases and the J gene end by 8 bases; junction bases not matched to a gene: 4. CDR3 length: 13 residues. CDR1 is SGDLS, CDR2 YYNGEE, per germline. Written as DNA, the CDR3 is TGTGCCAGCAGCGGACAGGGGTTCGATGAGCAGTTCTTC. Its translation is CASSGQGFDEQFF.

The chain is built from TRBV6-5 and TRBJ1-2, with TRBD1 as a possible D gene (6 bases). Germline CDR1 is MNHEY and CDR2 is SVGAGI. This CDR3 is built from 12 residues. The V and J ends lost 4 bases and 4 bases respectively, with 7 bases between them. CDR3 residues: CASSSTGYGYTF. The CDR3 DNA follows: TGTGCCAGCAGTTCGACAGGCTATGGCTACACCTTC.

This clone was picked up one time. This chain joins TRBV7-9 and TRBJ2-7; D is uncertain. The CDR3 is 16 residues long. Trimming removed 0 bases at V and 5 bases at J, with 17 bases between. Per the germline V gene, CDR1 is SEHNR and CDR2 is FQNEAQ (reference sequence). The CDR3, as DNA: TGTGCCAGCAGCTTAGCGCCTGTACACCCATACAACGAGCAGTACTTC. Translation: CASSLAPVHPYNEQYF.

The chain links TRBV11-2 to TRBJ1-3; TRBD1 is a possible D gene (5 bases). The germline CDR1 and CDR2 sequences are SGHAT and FQNNGV. Trimming pared 1 base from V and 1 base from J, leaving 14 bases between. The CDR3 totals 17 residues. CDR3 coding DNA: TGTGCCAGCAGCTTAGCTTCCCAGGGTGTATCTGGAAACACCATATATTTT. Translating gives CASSLASQGVSGNTIYF.

The chain has TRBV9 and TRBJ1-2; D may be TRBD1 (6 bases). Germline CDR1 reads SGDLS; CDR2 reads YYNGEE. V gave up 3 bases and J gave up 5 bases, with 17 bases separating them. CDR3 size: 15 residues. The CDR3 DNA reads as TGTGCCAGCAGCGCATCAGGACAAAGGGGGTATGGCTACACCTTC. Translating it yields CASSASGQRGYGYTF.

J is TRBJ1-5 and V is TRBV6-1; TRBD1 matches 9 bases. V lost 8 bases to trimming and J lost 6 bases; unmatched junction nucleotides: 5. Germline CDR1 is MNHNS and CDR2 is SASEGT. This CDR3 contains 13 residues. CDR3 nucleotide sequence: TGTGCCAGCCTTACGACAGGGGGTCAGCCCCAGCATTTT. Translation gives CASLTTGGQPQHF.

Only a few counts were recorded for this clone. V and J are TRBV5-1 and TRBJ2-2; D may be TRBD1 (6 bases). Trimming shortened V by 1 base and J by 2 bases, and 18 bases separated the two germline ends. From germline, CDR1 is SGHRS and CDR2 YFSETQ. CDR3 length equals 18 residues. The CDR3 spells CASSLNTGQGINTGELFF. Written as DNA, the CDR3 is TGCGCCAGCAGCTTGAATACAGGGCAGGGGATAAACACCGGGGAGCTGTTTTTT.

The rearrangement joins TRBV9 to TRBJ2-5; 8 nucleotides line up with TRBD2. The end of the DNA fits TRBJ2-7 better, so the J call may be wrong. The CDR3 contains 15 residues. Germline CDR1 and CDR2: SGDLS and YYNGEE. The CDR3 nucleotides are TGTGCCAGCAGCGTAGCGGGGGGGCCTACCTACGAGCAGTACTTC. Its translation is CASSVAGGPTYEQYF.

The chain recombines TRBV19 with TRBJ2-1; D is uncertain. The CDR3 spans 15 residues. Between the trimmed V and J ends, which lost 3 bases and 7 bases, there was a span of 16 bases. Per germline, CDR1 LNHDA and CDR2 SQIVND (reference sequence). CDR3 coding DNA: TGTGCCAGTAGTATTAGAGGCGTCCTGGGTAATGAGCAGTTCTTC. It specifies CASSIRGVLGNEQFF. Filled out from reference TRBV19 and TRBJ2-1, the complete variable domain reads DGGITQSPKYLFRKEGQNVTLSCEQNLNHDAMYWYRQDPGQGLRLIYYSQIVNDFQKGDIAEGYSVSREKKESFPLTVTSAQKNPTAFYLCASSIRGVLGNEQFFGPGTRLTVL.

This clone was seen a handful of times. The gene calls are TRBV9 and TRBJ2-5, with TRBD2 matching over 9 bases. The CDR3 is 15 residues long. Trimming at V came to 7 bases and at J to 0 bases, leaving 7 bases not matched to a gene. Germline V gives CDR1 SGDLS, CDR2 YYNGEE. CDR3 DNA: TGTGCCAGCGGACCTGGACTAGCGTACCAAGAGACCCAGTACTTC. Protein product: CASGPGLAYQETQYF.

CDR3 DNA sequence: TGTGCCAGCAGTGAATGGCAGGGTTGGTATGAAAAACTGTTTTTT. Its protein product is CASSEWQGWYEKLFF. This chain joins TRBV25-1 and TRBJ1-4, with TRBD1 as a possible D gene (5 bases). Germline loops: CDR1 MGHDK, CDR2 SYGVNS. Trimming stripped 1 base from V and 6 bases from J, with 12 bases between. This CDR3 contains 15 residues.

This clone appeared a few times. The V call is TRBV25-1, the J call TRBJ1-6; tentative D call: TRBD1 (6 bases). The CDR3 has 13 residues. Germline assignment: CDR1 MGHDK and CDR2 SYGVNS. The ends were cut back, 6 bases at V and 9 bases at J, with 12 bases in the middle. CDR3 bases: TGTGCCAGCAGGGCCAGAGGGGGTTCACCCCTCCACTTT. Translated: CASRARGGSPLHF.

This chain joins TRBV7-9 and TRBJ1-5, with a tentative D call TRBD1 (5 bases). Germline CDR1 and CDR2: SEHNR and FQNEAQ (reference sequence). Deletions cut 6 bases from V and 8 bases from J, with 14 bases between. There are 13 residues in the CDR3. CDR3 region: CASSSQGLEPQHF. In DNA form, the CDR3 reads TGTGCCAGCAGTTCCCAGGGACTCGAGCCCCAGCATTTT. Full variable domain (outside the CDR3, taken from reference TRBV7-9 and TRBJ1-5): DTGVSQNPRHKITKRGQNVTFRCDPISEHNRLYWYRQTLGQGPEFLTYFQNEAQLEKSRLLSDRFSAERPKGSFSTLEIQRTEQGDSAMYLCASSSQGLEPQHFGDGTRLSIL.

This chain links TRBV15 with TRBJ1-4; possible D gene TRBD1, 5 bases. V was trimmed by 0 bases and J by 7 bases, leaving 12 bases between them. Germline V gene sequence: CDR1 LNHNV, CDR2 YYDKDF (reference sequence). The CDR3 spans 15 residues. The CDR3 region is CATSRDRGGGEKLFF. CDR3 DNA: TGTGCCACCAGCAGAGATCGGGGGGGTGGTGAAAAACTGTTTTTT. Using reference TRBV15 and TRBJ1-4 for the parts outside the CDR3, the full variable domain is DAMVIQNPRYQVTQFGKPVTLSCSQTLNHNVMYWYQQKSSQAPKLLFHYYDKDFNNEADTPDNFQSRRPNTSFCFLDIRSPGLGDTAMYLCATSRDRGGGEKLFFGSGTQLSVL.

The rearrangement links TRBV7-3 to TRBJ1-1; D might be TRBD1 (5 bases). This CDR3 has 16 amino acids. The V end was cut by 3 bases, the J end by 5 bases, with 19 bases between. Germline V gene data show CDR1 as SGHTA and CDR2 as FQGTGA. Here the CDR3 DNA reads TGTGCCAGCAGCTTCCAGGGTCGTTTAGGTGGGACTGAAGCTTTCTTT. Its protein product is CASSFQGRLGGTEAFF.